Listed below are T cell receptor beta chains from one sample, sequenced in a study of OX40 agonist ivuxolimab in advanced cancers. The protocol was immunoSEQ multiplex PCR, while the TCRdb copy is restricted to in-frame clones and leaves out a portion. This table has 100,000 to 120,000 clones, roughly 89% appearing once. Sequenced here: CD4+ or CD8+ T cells sorted from blood, sampled in a trial of the OX40 agonist ivuxolimab. Receptor source: an adult with an advanced solid tumor such as melanoma, head and neck, liver or kidney cancer. The conserved cysteine and the conserved F or W are not part of the CDR3 here. Expanded clones get a size class; other rows say once, few or many, or leave the size out.

j_call | clone_size | cdr3_length | v_call | cdr3_aa
TRBJ2-2 | . | 13 | TRBV11-1 | ASSLRGADTGELF
TRBJ2-7 | . | 12 | TRBV6-5 | ASTKSAASYEQY
TRBJ2-2 | . | 15 | TRBV6-1 | ASSVLQGTLNTGELF
TRBJ2-3 | . | 13 | TRBV29-1 | SVEEEGGGTDTQY
TRBJ1-5 | . | 10 | TRBV10-3 | AIRGGDQPQH
TRBJ1-5 | . | 13 | TRBV7-2 | ASPPWGWQNQPQH
TRBJ1-5 | . | 15 | TRBV2 | ASSGTLQKYSNQPQH
TRBJ1-2 | once | 14 | TRBV7-2 | ASSLGTASSIYGYT
TRBJ2-1 | . | 16 | TRBV7-2 | ASSLVAGGGGSYNEQF
TRBJ2-7 | . | 10 | TRBV19 | ASTNTVYEQY
TRBJ2-7 | . | 12 | TRBV28 | ASSLEDGYYEQY
TRBJ1-4 | once | 12 | TRBV6-6 | ASSYGHRNEKLF
TRBJ2-7 | . | 13 | TRBV5-1 | ASTERTGSPYEQY
TRBJ1-3 | . | 12 | TRBV6-1 | ASLDWLSGNTIY
TRBJ2-7 | . | 11 | TRBV7-7 | ASSQNPGYEQY
TRBJ2-7 | . | 13 | TRBV5-4 | ASSLGPLATYEQY
TRBJ2-2 | few | 14 | TRBV5-8 | ASSLSGLIGPGELF
TRBJ1-6 | . | 14 | TRBV6-1 | ASSEYYAGLVSPLH
TRBJ2-1 | few | 12 | TRBV5-1 | ASSRDRDYNEQF
TRBJ1-1 | . | 11 | TRBV7-2 | ASSVQKNTEAF
TRBJ1-2 | . | 13 | TRBV6-5 | ASSYDDRTDYGYT
TRBJ1-2 | once | 12 | TRBV7-2 | ASRHKDSDYGYT
TRBJ2-7 | . | 9 | TRBV29-1 | SVEDPTEQY
TRBJ1-3 | . | 11 | TRBV9 | ASSAERGNTIY
TRBJ1-6 | . | 10 | TRBV30 | ACISGDSPLH
TRBJ2-5 | . | 12 | TRBV30 | AWSPGQGVETQY
TRBJ1-2 | . | 11 | TRBV18 | ASSEDRGRGYT
TRBJ2-1 | . | 14 | TRBV19 | ASSPLAGVAYNEQF
TRBJ1-1 | . | 12 | TRBV7-3 | ASSLSGKNTEAF
TRBJ2-2 | . | 13 | TRBV15 | ATSRARTNTGELF
TRBJ2-1 | . | 10 | TRBV7-2 | ASSLPSGSEF
TRBJ1-6 | . | 12 | TRBV6-5 | ASKLPEFNSPLH
TRBJ2-5 | . | 14 | TRBV9 | ASSVGEGVSEKTQY
TRBJ2-1 | . | 12 | TRBV4-3 | ASSQDLGPSEQF
TRBJ2-5 | . | 12 | TRBV10-3 | AISEGVGDGTQY
TRBJ2-7 | . | 12 | TRBV7-9 | ASRPGQGLYEQY
TRBJ1-1 | . | 12 | TRBV6-1 | ASSEVFRNTEAF
TRBJ1-2 | few | 11 | TRBV6-5 | ASSYFGSAYHT
TRBJ1-1 | . | 12 | TRBV28 | ASRGTLRNTEAF
TRBJ1-5 | . | 13 | TRBV23-1 | ASSPQGKGDQPQH
TRBJ1-6 | few | 13 | TRBV2 | ASSATDSINSPLH
TRBJ2-7 | . | 12 | TRBV5-1 | ASKPGQGFFEQY
TRBJ2-7 | once | 12 | TRBV7-2 | ASSLVQGSYEQY
TRBJ1-2 | . | 14 | TRBV14 | ASSQVYGGDNYGYT
TRBJ1-6 | . | 13 | TRBV30 | AWSVTGLNNSPLH
TRBJ1-4 | once | 14 | TRBV6-1 | ASSEFAAATNEKLF
TRBJ2-7 | . | 14 | TRBV11-2 | ASSLNPGRISYEQY
TRBJ2-3 | . | 12 | TRBV28 | ASSFGHTTDTQY
TRBJ1-4 | . | 9 | TRBV28 | ASSLSEKLF
TRBJ1-1 | . | 12 | TRBV7-2 | ASSPRRGGTEAF
TRBJ2-5 | few | 12 | TRBV4-3 | ASSLQASGETQY